These 14 T cell receptor beta chains came from one sample sequenced in a study of post-analysis software for immune sequencing data. TCR beta libraries were prepared from cDNA with unique molecular identifiers. TCRdb used MiXCR to reprocess the PCR reads, holding one entry per CDR3 protein. The sample lists about 540,000 distinct CDR3 sequences; around 34% were seen once. Findings and caveats of the study: Five TRBV segments occurring more often in patients than controls included TRBV5-6, TRBV5-1 and TRBV20-1.

For these receptors, no antigen is known. Sequencing input: blood. These TCRs come from a girl between 2 and 17 years old with multiple sclerosis.

This clonotype was recorded a few times. This rearrangement joins TRBV7-2 to TRBJ2-3, with D possibly matching TRBD1 (5 bases). Between the trimmed V and J ends, which lost 5 bases and 3 bases, there was a span of 15 bases. Germline V gives CDR1 SGHTA, CDR2 FQGNSA. The CDR3 runs 15 residues. The CDR3 DNA reads TGTGCCAGCAGCCCCAGGGTGACCTGGACAGATACGCAGTATTTT. Translated, it gives CASSPRVTWTDTQYF.

The rearrangement joins TRBV4-1 to TRBJ2-5, with 16 bases fitting TRBD2. Unmatched junction bases numbered 8, after V lost 4 bases and J lost 9 bases. Germline values: CDR1 MGHRA, CDR2 YSYEKL. CDR3 length equals 16 residues. The CDR3 sequence: CASSLGTSGGAEAQYF. In nucleotides, the CDR3 is TGCGCCAGCAGCCTTGGGACTAGCGGGGGGGCGGAGGCCCAGTACTTC.

The J gene is TRBJ1-1, the V gene TRBV7-9; D gene unclear. CDR1 SEHNR and CDR2 FQNEAQ come from the germline V gene (reference sequence). The ends were cut back, 3 bases at V and 1 base at J, with 9 bases in the middle. The CDR3 is made up of 14 amino acids. CDR3: CASSLEFPNTEAFF. The DNA of the CDR3 is TGTGCCAGCAGCTTGGAGTTTCCGAACACTGAAGCTTTCTTT.

This chain uses TRBV7-2 with TRBJ2-5, with 10 bases lining up with TRBD2. This CDR3 comprises 16 residues. The germline V gene has CDR1 SGHTA and CDR2 FQGNSA. V lost 5 bases, J lost 5 bases, and 11 bases stayed unmatched. Here the CDR3 reads CASSTSSGGARETQYF. The DNA of the CDR3 is TGTGCCAGCAGCACGTCGAGCGGGGGGGCCCGGGAGACCCAGTACTTC.

The chain carries TRBV20-1 and TRBJ2-4, with D perhaps being TRBD1 or TRBD2 (5 bases each). V dropped 0 bases and J dropped 8 bases, with 17 bases sitting between them. The CDR3 is made up of 15 amino acids. Germline V CDR1 and CDR2: DFQATT, SNEGSKA (reference sequence). Written as DNA, the CDR3 is TGCAGTGCTAGAGATGGGACCGACGAACCCCACATTCAGTACTTC. This gives the protein CSARDGTDEPHIQYF.

This clonotype was seen a handful of times. CDR3 DNA sequence: TGTGCCAGCAGTTCATCCCAGGGTCGAGAGACCCAGTACTTC. It is translated as CASSSSQGRETQYF. This chain joins TRBV28 and TRBJ2-5; D might be TRBD1 (5 bases). Germline V gene data show CDR1 as MDHEN and CDR2 as SYDVKM. The CDR3 is made up of 14 amino acids. Deletions cut 4 bases from V and 4 bases from J, with 13 bases between.

The chain combines TRBV10-2 with TRBJ1-4; no definite D call. CDR3 length: 17 residues. V dropped 2 bases and J dropped 3 bases, with 16 bases sitting between them. The germline V gene has CDR1 WSHSY and CDR2 SAAADI. CDR3 amino acids: CASSEPTGLAANEKLFF. For the CDR3, the DNA is TGCGCCAGCAGTGAGCCCACCGGCTTGGCAGCTAATGAAAAACTGTTTTTT.

The V gene is TRBV10-3, the J gene TRBJ1-5; D remains unclear. The germline V and J ends were trimmed by 0 bases and 6 bases, with 15 bases remaining between them. The CDR3 is 16 residues long. CDR1 and CDR2 (germline): ENHRY, SYGVKD. The CDR3 here is CAISESVANIGQPQHF. The CDR3 DNA is TGTGCCATCAGTGAGTCGGTAGCCAATATAGGTCAGCCCCAGCATTTT.

Comments on this clonotype: With a much larger clone just one base away, this may be a read error. Here the CDR3 reads CAGSLAGTTQETQYF. The CDR3 nucleotides read TGTGCCGGCAGTTTAGCCGGGACAACTCAAGAGACCCAGTACTTC. The gene calls are TRBV12-3 or TRBV12-4 and TRBJ2-5; tentatively, D is TRBD1 (6 bases). This CDR3 has 15 amino acids.

The chain carries TRBV7-8 and TRBJ2-7, with D perhaps matching TRBD2 (5 bases). CDR3 length: 15 residues. V lost 5 bases and J 0 bases, leaving 14 bases between the germline ends. Germline V CDR1 and CDR2: SGHVS, FQNEAQ. The chain's CDR3 is CASSPNGVLSYEQYF. The CDR3 DNA reads as TGTGCCAGCAGCCCAAACGGGGTGCTCTCCTACGAGCAGTACTTC.

This sequence joins TRBV20-1 and TRBJ2-1; TRBD1 matches 8 bases. The trim removed 3 bases at V and 8 bases at J, leaving 9 bases unmatched. Per the germline V gene, CDR1 is DFQATT and CDR2 is SNEGSKA (reference sequence). The CDR3 consists of 14 residues. In nucleotides, the CDR3 is TGCAGTGCTAGTCGCCAGGGGGCGTTCGATGAGCAGTTCTTC. Protein sequence: CSASRQGAFDEQFF.

This chain joins TRBV7-8 and TRBJ1-2; D ambiguous. V gave up 0 bases and J gave up 1 base, with 6 bases separating them. Germline CDR1 reads SGHVS; CDR2 reads FQNEAQ. The CDR3 contains 14 residues. The CDR3 spells CASSLATSNYGYTF. DNA of the CDR3: TGTGCCAGCAGCTTAGCTACAAGTAACTATGGCTACACCTTC.

This clonotype occurred a few times. The chain has TRBV28 and TRBJ1-4; D unresolved. Germline CDR1 reads MDHEN; CDR2 reads SYDVKM. The ends were cut back, 2 bases at V and 1 base at J, with 5 bases in the middle. The CDR3 totals 14 residues. CDR3 nucleotide sequence: TGTGCCAGCAGTTTAATTGGAACTAATGAAAAACTGTTTTTT. Its translation is CASSLIGTNEKLFF.

The chain couples TRBV6-1 to TRBJ2-3; D is unresolved. CDR1 and CDR2 from the germline V gene are MNHNS and SASEGT. This CDR3 spans 18 amino acids. Trimming cost V 3 bases and J 4 bases, with 23 bases left between them. CDR3 in DNA: TGTGCCAGCAGTGAGATGGTCCGATCCTCATCGGGCGCAGATACGCAGTATTTT. This translates into CASSEMVRSSSGADTQYF.